This T cell receptor beta chain is from a study of T-cell memory formation after mild COVID-19. The CDR3 has 15 residues. The germline gives CDR1 LGHDT, CDR2 YNNKEL (reference sequence). V dropped 4 bases and J dropped 9 bases, with 19 bases sitting between them. TCRdb redid the calling of the 5' RACE reads with MiXCR, one entry per CDR3 protein. The sample contains about 4,900 distinct CDR3 sequences, about 24% of which appear only once. The receptor was derived from an adult who had mild COVID-19 (a few samples of this study predate the infection). Cell type and time point are not known. Sample: PBMCs or a T cell subset sorted from them (not recorded which). V usage is TRBV3-1 and J usage is TRBJ2-1; D is possibly TRBD1 or TRBD2 (5 bases each). The chain's CDR3 is CASSLRDASGSEQFF. The DNA for the CDR3 is TGTGCCAGCAGCCTACGGGACGCCAGCGGTTCTGAGCAGTTCTTC.